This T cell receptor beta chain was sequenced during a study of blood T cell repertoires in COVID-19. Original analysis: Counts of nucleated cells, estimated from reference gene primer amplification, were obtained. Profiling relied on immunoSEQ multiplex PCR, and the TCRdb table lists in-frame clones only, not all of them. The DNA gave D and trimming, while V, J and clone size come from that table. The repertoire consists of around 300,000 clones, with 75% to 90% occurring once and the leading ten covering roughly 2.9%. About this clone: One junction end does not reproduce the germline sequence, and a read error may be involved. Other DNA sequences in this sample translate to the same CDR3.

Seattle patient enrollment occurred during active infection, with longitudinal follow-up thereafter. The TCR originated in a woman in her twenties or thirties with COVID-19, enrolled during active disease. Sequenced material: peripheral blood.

CDR3 amino acids: CASGLIELAGGPSNEQFF. The CDR3 bases are TGTGCTAGTGGTTTGATTGAGTTAGCGGGAGGGCCATCCAATGAGCAATTCTTC. This chain joins TRBV12-5 and TRBJ2-1, with 11 bases fitting TRBD2. The CDR3 covers 18 residues. The germline V gene encodes CDR1 LGHNT and CDR2 FRNRAP.